The TCR beta chain described here comes from a study of lymphopenia after photon versus proton radiotherapy (dated by TCRdb to about 2019). Notes on the research overall: In patients with gastrointestinal tumors who developed high-grade lymphopenia, the study compared the immunological effects of photon radiation therapy with those of proton radiation therapy. The goal of the study was to characterize the differences between the two radiation modalities in how they affect the immune system. The cohort comprised roughly 20 patients with gastrointestinal tumors who received either photon or proton therapy and then developed lymphopenia. What the work shows at the level of the full study, not this receptor alone: During treatment, patients who received photon therapy lost naive T cells and TCR diversity and gained effector/memory populations, whereas patients who received proton therapy remained relatively stable. The survival association was assessed only in patients who died, and better survival with proton therapy was presented by the authors as a possibility rather than a demonstrated result. Among patients across the cohort who died, overall survival time showed an inverse correlation with a larger post-nadir drop in TCR diversity. After the lymphocyte count nadir, repertoires from photon-treated patients showed oligoclonal expansion, particularly of CD8+ Temra cells, and this expansion drove the decline in diversity.

The library was prepared using the immunoSEQ multiplex PCR assay. T cell repertoires were profiled with deep sequencing of rearranged TCR beta loci together with multiparametric flow cytometry. Entries here come from immuneACCESS through TCRdb and include only in-frame sequences with V and J called. Some clones fail to appear in such tables; in the studies checked, an unresolved V gene covers under half of the shortfall, and the cause of the remainder is unknown. Across this sample there are roughly 25,000 clones, with more than 90% seen only once. 0.81% of the sample goes to the ten largest clones. As concerns this clone: This receptor's antigen is unknown. No qualities accompany the bases; no much larger clone lies one base away.

The receptor comes from a woman in her forties or fifties with cholangiocarcinoma. The sequencing here drew on peripheral blood, taken from a patient treated with photon-based radiotherapy.

The DNA sequence reads TGTGCCAGCAGCATACCTGCCCTCCTCGACAAGACGAACACCGGGGAGCTGTTTTTT. It codes for CASSIPALLDKTNTGELFF. The chain was built from TRBV7-6 and TRBJ2-2, with the D gene not clear enough to name. The cysteine opens and the phenylalanine closes a CDR3 of 19 amino acids. The only DNA kept is the CDR3, 57 bases in frame from the first base. CDR1 and CDR2, per the germline V gene, are SGHVS and FNYEAQ. The trim is 5 bases for V and 0 bases for J, with a gap of 22 bases between the germline ends.